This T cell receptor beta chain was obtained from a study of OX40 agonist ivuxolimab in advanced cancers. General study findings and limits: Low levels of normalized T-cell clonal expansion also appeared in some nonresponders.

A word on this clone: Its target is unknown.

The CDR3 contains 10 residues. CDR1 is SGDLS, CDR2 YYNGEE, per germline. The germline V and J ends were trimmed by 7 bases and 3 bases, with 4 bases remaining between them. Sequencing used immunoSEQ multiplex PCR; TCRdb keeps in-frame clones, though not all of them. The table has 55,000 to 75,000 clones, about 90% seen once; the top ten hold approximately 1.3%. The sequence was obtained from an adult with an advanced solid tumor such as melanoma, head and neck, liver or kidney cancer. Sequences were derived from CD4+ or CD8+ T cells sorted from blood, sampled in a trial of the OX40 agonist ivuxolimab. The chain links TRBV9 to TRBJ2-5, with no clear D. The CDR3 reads CASGEETQYF. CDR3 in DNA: TGTGCCAGCGGCGAAGAGACCCAGTACTTC.